This entry concerns a single T cell receptor (beta chain). Its antigen is undetermined. The CDR3 covers 14 residues. Germline values: CDR1 LNHDA, CDR2 SQIVND (reference sequence). The V end lost 3 bases, the J end lost 0 bases, and 6 bases lay between the germline ends. These data originate in a study of cytomegalovirus exposure and HLA in healthy donors. Study background: The roughly 120 million unique TCR beta sequences, from around 200 million T cells, were found by an earlier analysis.

Overall study findings and caveats: The study found most TCR sequences rare, yet found some public TCRs in many donors.

A multiplex PCR was run with 60 Vbeta primers and 13 Jbeta primers. Clones were sequenced by immunoSEQ multiplex PCR, and TCRdb holds only the in-frame ones, with some missing. The data contain about 160,000 clones, around 85% of them singletons. The TCR sequence derives from a boy aged 2 to 10 in good health and CMV-seronegative. Sequencing used PBMCs. This sequence joins TRBV19 and TRBJ1-3, with D unresolved. The CDR3 sequence is CASSILNSGNTIYF. The CDR3 nucleotides read TGTGCCAGTAGTATCCTTAACTCTGGAAACACCATATATTTT.